The clone carrying this T cell receptor (beta chain) was seen more than once but under ten times. What it binds is unknown. V lost 3 bases, J lost 4 bases, and 14 bases lay in between. This CDR3 has 14 residues. CDR1 is DFQATT, CDR2 SNEGSKA, per germline (reference sequence). This sample is drawn from a study of post-analysis software for immune sequencing data. Study overall: Patients had relapsing-remitting, secondary progressive or progressive-relapsing multiple sclerosis; some lacked subtype.

Prepared TCR beta cDNA libraries contained unique molecular identifiers. When about 0.9 to 10 million T cells were used, they gave some 520,000 cDNA molecules. Each CDR3 protein is one row after TCRdb ran MiXCR on the PCR reads. The profile shows fewer than 550,000 distinct CDR3 sequences, 30% to 40% of them singletons. Whole-study findings and limits: Controls showed lower frequencies than patients for several TRBV segments, and TRBV5-6, TRBV5-1 and TRBV20-1 were among these. F measure clustering grouped samples strongly by preparation batch. Significantly lower normalized Chao1 diversity was found in patients with multiple sclerosis relative to controls.

This TCR was sampled from a girl aged 2-17 years with multiple sclerosis. The sequenced sample was blood. The gene calls are TRBV20-1 and TRBJ2-3; TRBD2 might be the D (6 bases). CDR3 in amino acids: CSASEIAVADTQYF. CDR3 coding DNA: TGCAGTGCTAGCGAAATAGCGGTGGCAGATACGCAGTATTTT.